The next 10 T cell receptor beta chains were all read from a single sample in a study of cytomegalovirus exposure and HLA in healthy donors. In the PCR, 60 Vbeta and 13 Jbeta primers were used. The data were produced by immunoSEQ multiplex PCR, yet TCRdb's version contains in-frame clones alone and is incomplete. The profile shows roughly 54,000 clones, approximately 82% of them singletons. The source material was PBMCs. These receptors all stem from a man aged 45-60 years in good health and CMV-seronegative.

The chain recombines TRBV2 with TRBJ2-7, with D possibly matching TRBD2 (5 bases). Germline assignment: CDR1 SNHLY and CDR2 FYNNEI. CDR3 length equals 13 residues. Trimming took 8 bases from V and 5 from J, leaving 16 bases between them. The CDR3 region is CASSLEAGNEQYF. CDR3 nucleotide sequence: TGTGCCAGCTCCCTGGAGGCGGGTAACGAGCAGTACTTC. Full variable domain (remainder filled in from reference TRBV2 and TRBJ2-7): EPEVTQTPSHQVTQMGQEVILRCVPISNHLYFYWYRQILGQKVEFLVSFYNNEISEKSEIFDDQFSVERPDGSNFTLKIRSTKLEDSAMYFCASSLEAGNEQYFGPGTRLTVT.

The V and J genes are TRBV6-6 and TRBJ1-1; weak D call: TRBD1 (6 bases). CDR1 and CDR2 from the germline V gene are MNHNY and SVGAGI (reference sequence). The CDR3 runs to 14 residues. Between the trimmed V and J ends, which lost 5 bases and 2 bases, there was a span of 12 bases. The CDR3 coding sequence is TGTGCCAGCAGTAGGATGGACAGTAACACTGAAGCTTTCTTT. It encodes CASSRMDSNTEAFF.

The V call is TRBV4-1, the J call TRBJ2-2; 7 positions match TRBD2. With 0 bases clipped from V and 4 bases from J, the junction kept 2 bases outside the gene matches. Germline V gives CDR1 MGHRA, CDR2 YSYEKL. This CDR3 comprises 15 residues. Here the CDR3 reads CASSQDPGGTGELFF. The CDR3 region has the DNA TGCGCCAGCAGCCAAGACCCGGGGGGCACCGGGGAGCTGTTTTTT.

This chain joins TRBV2 and TRBJ2-7, with D tentatively TRBD1 (5 bases). There are 12 residues in the CDR3. Germline V gene sequence: CDR1 SNHLY, CDR2 FYNNEI. The germline V and J ends were trimmed by 4 bases and 8 bases, with 12 bases remaining between them. For the CDR3, the DNA is TGTGCCAGCAGTGTTCCTCAGGGCCAGCAGTACTTC. The encoded protein is CASSVPQGQQYF.

This clone was found a few times. The chain employs TRBV4-1 and TRBJ1-6; a weak D match, TRBD1 (5 bases). Germline V gene data show CDR1 as MGHRA and CDR2 as YSYEKL. CDR3 length equals 12 residues. The V end lost 4 bases, the J end lost 16 bases, and 14 bases lay between the germline ends. CDR3 residues: CASSPPGGVLHF. In nucleotides, the CDR3 is TGCGCCAGCAGCCCACCCGGGGGGGTTCTCCACTTT.

In its sample, this clone was seen a few times. The rearrangement joins TRBV12-5 to TRBJ2-7, with 7 bases aligning to TRBD2. CDR1 is LGHNT, CDR2 FRNRAP, per germline. The CDR3 has 13 amino acids. With 1 base clipped from V and 3 bases from J, the junction kept 0 bases outside the gene matches. CDR3 DNA: TGTGCTAGTGGTTTGGGCGGGGGCTACGAGCAGTACTTC. It is translated as CASGLGGGYEQYF.

The V gene is TRBV5-5, the J gene TRBJ2-7; TRBD2 matches at 12 bases. The V gene end was trimmed by 3 bases and the J gene end by 0 bases; junction bases not matched to a gene: 10. Germline CDR1 SGHKS, CDR2 YYEKEE (reference sequence). The CDR3 has 18 amino acids. The CDR3 loop is CASSSPTSGGTSSYEQYF. CDR3 bases: TGTGCCAGCAGCTCACCGACTAGCGGGGGCACGAGCTCCTACGAGCAGTACTTC.

The V gene is TRBV2, the J gene TRBJ2-7; 7 nucleotides align to TRBD1. This CDR3 has 16 residues. Per germline, CDR1 SNHLY and CDR2 FYNNEI. V was clipped by 1 base and J by 3 bases; unmatched bases: 9. The CDR3 reads CASSEEPRTGFYEQYF. As DNA, the CDR3 is TGTGCCAGCAGTGAAGAGCCCAGGACAGGTTTCTACGAGCAGTACTTC.

The V call is TRBV19, the J call TRBJ2-6, with no clear D. This CDR3 is built from 16 residues. Germline values: CDR1 LNHDA, CDR2 SQIVND (reference sequence). V shed 5 bases and J shed 0 bases, with 11 bases lying between them. In nucleotides, the CDR3 is TGTGCCAGTAGTCAACCTTCCGGCTCTGGGGCCAACGTCCTGACTTTC. It yields the protein CASSQPSGSGANVLTF.

CDR3 residues: CASSYSKSGSNQPQHF. As DNA, the CDR3 is TGTGCCAGCAGTTACTCGAAGTCAGGGAGCAATCAGCCCCAGCATTTT. This chain connects TRBV6-5 to TRBJ1-5; D perhaps matches TRBD1 (5 bases). CDR3 length equals 16 residues. V dropped 0 bases and J dropped 1 base, with 10 bases sitting between them. Germline V gives CDR1 MNHEY, CDR2 SVGAGI.